A few counts support the clone carrying this TCR beta chain. The V gene lost 0 bases and the J gene lost 5 bases, with 10 bases spanning the gap. This CDR3 is 14 amino acids long. Germline lookup yields CDR1 MNHEY and CDR2 SVGAGI. TCRdb re-called the RT-PCR reads through MiXCR, storing one row per CDR3 protein. The sample lists fewer than 500,000 distinct CDR3 sequences, 16% occurring once. This sample is part of a study of patients and donors after allogeneic stem cell transplantation. Sequencing was done on a sample of blood, either unsorted or a sorted T cell fraction (not recorded which). This TCR derives from a human donor who was either an allogeneic HSCT recipient or a stem cell or donor lymphocyte infusion donor (not recorded which). It is not recorded whose cells these are; they may come from a transplant donor. The V call is TRBV6-5, the J call TRBJ2-5; no reliable D call. The CDR3 loop is CASSYSGSVETQYF. CDR3 DNA: TGTGCCAGCAGTTACTCAGGGTCGGTGGAGACCCAGTACTTC.